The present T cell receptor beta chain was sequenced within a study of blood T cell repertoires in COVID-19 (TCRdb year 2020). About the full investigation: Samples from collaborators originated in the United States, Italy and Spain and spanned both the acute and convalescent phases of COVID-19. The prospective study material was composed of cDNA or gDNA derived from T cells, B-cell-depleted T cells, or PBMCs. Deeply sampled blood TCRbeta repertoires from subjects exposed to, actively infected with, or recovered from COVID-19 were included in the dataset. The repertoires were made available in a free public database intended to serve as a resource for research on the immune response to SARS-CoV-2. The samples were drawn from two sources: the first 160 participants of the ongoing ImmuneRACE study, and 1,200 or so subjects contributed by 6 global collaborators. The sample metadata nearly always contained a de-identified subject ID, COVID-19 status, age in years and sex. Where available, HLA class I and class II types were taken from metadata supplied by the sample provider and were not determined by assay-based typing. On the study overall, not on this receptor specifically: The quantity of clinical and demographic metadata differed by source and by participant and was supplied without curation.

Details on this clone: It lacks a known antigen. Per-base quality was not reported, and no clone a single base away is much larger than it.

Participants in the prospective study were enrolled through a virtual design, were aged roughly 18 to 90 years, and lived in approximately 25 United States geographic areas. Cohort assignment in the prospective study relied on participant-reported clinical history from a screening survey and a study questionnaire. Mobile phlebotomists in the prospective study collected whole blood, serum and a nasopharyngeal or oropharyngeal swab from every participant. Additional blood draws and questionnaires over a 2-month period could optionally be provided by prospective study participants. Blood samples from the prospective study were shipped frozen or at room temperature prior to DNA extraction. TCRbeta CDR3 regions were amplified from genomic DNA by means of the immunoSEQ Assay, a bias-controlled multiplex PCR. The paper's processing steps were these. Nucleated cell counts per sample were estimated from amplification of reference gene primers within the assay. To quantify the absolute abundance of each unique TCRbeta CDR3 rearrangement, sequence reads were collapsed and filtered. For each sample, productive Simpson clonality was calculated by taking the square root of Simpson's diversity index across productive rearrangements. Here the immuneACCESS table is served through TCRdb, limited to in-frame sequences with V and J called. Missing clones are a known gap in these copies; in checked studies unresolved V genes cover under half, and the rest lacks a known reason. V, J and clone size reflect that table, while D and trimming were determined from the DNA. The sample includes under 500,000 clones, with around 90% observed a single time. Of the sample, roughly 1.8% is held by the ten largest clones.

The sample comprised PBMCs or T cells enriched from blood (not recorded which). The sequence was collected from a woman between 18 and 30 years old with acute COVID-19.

The CDR3 corresponds to CASRSPNPVGQGETEAFF. DNA sequence: TGTGCAAGTCGCTCACCTAACCCTGTAGGACAGGGAGAGACTGAAGCTTTCTTT. The chain uses TRBV12-2 and TRBJ1-1; no DNA check was done on the table's D call, TRBD1. TRBV12-2 is a documented pseudogene. Including cysteine and phenylalanine, the CDR3 has 18 amino acids. Of all the DNA, just the CDR3 is kept, 54 bases in frame from base 1.